This T cell receptor beta chain comes out of a study of CD8 T cells in ankylosing spondylitis. Overall study findings and caveats: Disease-associated clonotypes exhibited CD8+ identity and were relatively infrequent in peripheral blood. Seemingly distinctive of ankylosing spondylitis blood was a TCR beta motif formed by eight highly homologous variants. The authors reported significant enrichment of disease-linked clones in matched ankylosing spondylitis synovial fluid.

This clonotype came up a few times. Antigen: not known. The germline CDR1 and CDR2 sequences are MGHDK and SYGVNS. This CDR3 has 14 residues. The V end lost 3 bases, the J end lost 2 bases, and 8 bases lay between the germline ends. Researchers built TCR beta libraries using quantitative 5'-RACE with molecular barcodes. TCRdb independently ran MiXCR on the 5' RACE reads; one entry per CDR3 protein. The sample contains hundreds of thousands of distinct CDR3 sequences, 17% of which appear only once. Specimen: blood, either unsorted or a sorted T cell fraction (not recorded which). The source is a male donor with ankylosing spondylitis. The chain carries TRBV25-1 and TRBJ1-5; D unclear. CDR3 sequence: CASSDAGGNQPQHF. CDR3 sequence (DNA): TGTGCCAGCAGTGATGCCGGGGGCAATCAGCCCCAGCATTTT.